Following are 23 T cell receptor beta chains from one sample sequenced in a study of cytomegalovirus exposure and HLA in healthy donors. PCR involved 60 Vbeta and 13 Jbeta primers. Data came from immunoSEQ multiplex PCR; TCRdb stores just in-frame clones and leaves some out. Seen here are over 70,000 clones, about 70% observed once, and the top ten hold 6.5% to 8%. Sequenced input: PBMCs. Receptor source: a man between 40 and 49 years old in good health and CMV-seropositive.

This chain connects TRBV29-1 to TRBJ1-3; TRBD1 matches 7 bases. The CDR3 runs 15 residues. The ends lost 4 bases at V and 0 bases at J; junction bases unmatched: 6. The germline V gene encodes CDR1 SQVTM and CDR2 ANQGSEA. The CDR3 region has the DNA TGCAGCGTTGGGACAGGAATGAGCTCTGGAAACACCATATATTTT. Protein: CSVGTGMSSGNTIYF.

This clone was recorded a few times. The rearrangement uses TRBV6-5 and TRBJ1-2; 7 bases match TRBD1. V was pared by 6 bases and J by 4 bases, with 11 bases of the junction left unmatched. The CDR3 totals 15 residues. Germline-derived CDR1 and CDR2 are MNHEY and SVGAGI. DNA of the CDR3: TGTGCCAGCAGCCCCGGCCAGGGGGTAGGCTATGGCTACACCTTC. Translation gives CASSPGQGVGYGYTF.

Here the CDR3 DNA reads TGTGCCAGTAGTCCGATCGGACAGGGGGCTAATGGCTACACCTTC. It specifies CASSPIGQGANGYTF. The chain joins TRBV19 to TRBJ1-2, with TRBD1 identical over 11 bases. The V gene end was trimmed by 5 bases and the J gene end by 6 bases; junction bases not matched to a gene: 8. The CDR3 spans 15 residues. Germline loops: CDR1 LNHDA, CDR2 SQIVND (reference sequence).

The chain employs TRBV6-6 and TRBJ1-3; 9 bases are shared with TRBD1. V was pared by 5 bases and J by 0 bases, with 2 bases of the junction left unmatched. This CDR3 contains 15 residues. Germline V gene sequence: CDR1 MNHNY, CDR2 SVGAGI (reference sequence). Here the CDR3 DNA reads TGTGCCAGCAGTCTGGGACAGGGCTCTGGAAACACCATATATTTT. It is translated as CASSLGQGSGNTIYF.

CDR3 bases: TGTGCCACCAGCCCGGGACAGGTGGATCAGCCCCAGCATTTT. It encodes CATSPGQVDQPQHF. The chain carries TRBV15 and TRBJ1-5, with 8 positions matching TRBD1. V gave up 5 bases and J gave up 5 bases; unmatched junction bases: 5. The CDR3 has 14 residues. Germline CDR1 is LNHNV and CDR2 is YYDKDF (reference sequence).

This chain connects TRBV9 to TRBJ1-5, with D hard to call. CDR3 size: 13 residues. Germline V gene lookup returns CDR1 SGDLS and CDR2 YYNGEE. Trimming stripped 0 bases from V and 4 bases from J, with 5 bases between. The CDR3 DNA reads as TGTGCCAGCAGCGTAGGTCAGAATCAGCCCCAGCATTTT. This encodes CASSVGQNQPQHF. The full variable domain, its missing parts supplied by reference TRBV9 and TRBJ1-5, is DSGVTQTPKHLITATGQRVTLRCSPRSGDLSVYWYQQSLDQGLQFLIQYYNGEERAKGNILERFSAQQFPDLHSELNLSSLELGDSALYFCASSVGQNQPQHFGDGTRLSIL.

In regard to this clone: Other DNA sequences in the same sample also yield this CDR3. The V gene is TRBV7-3, the J gene TRBJ1-1; D possibly corresponds to TRBD1 (5 bases). From germline, CDR1 is SGHTA and CDR2 FQGTGA. V was cut by 1 base and J by 3 bases, with 12 bases left in between. This CDR3 contains 15 residues. The CDR3 loop is CASSLNVGGDTEAFF. The CDR3 nucleotides read TGTGCCAGCAGCTTAAATGTTGGGGGGGACACTGAAGCTTTCTTT.

The J gene is TRBJ1-5, the V gene TRBV30; TRBD1 agrees at 7 bases. CDR1 is GTSNPN and CDR2 is SVGIG in the germline V gene (reference sequence). Unmatched junction bases numbered 4, after V lost 2 bases and J lost 6 bases. The CDR3 extends over 13 amino acids. CDR3 sequence (DNA): TGTGCCTGGAGTCCAACAGGGGCTCAGCCCCAGCATTTT. Its protein is CAWSPTGAQPQHF.

The genes are TRBV7-2 and TRBJ2-5; no clear D gene. CDR1 is SGHTA, CDR2 FQGNSA, per germline. The CDR3 totals 15 residues. The V end was cut by 3 bases, the J end by 5 bases, with 16 bases between. CDR3 bases: TGTGCCAGCAGCTTCGGTACTCTCGGTACGGAGACCCAGTACTTC. Protein product: CASSFGTLGTETQYF.

The chain uses TRBV5-3 and TRBJ2-7, with 7 bases that match TRBD1. TRBV5-3 is marked as an open reading frame, function uncertain. The CDR3 has 21 residues. After removal of 4 bases from V and 5 bases from J, the junction contained 30 bases not matched to a gene. The CDR3 is CARSPPGDRDPKVEEPHEQYF. The CDR3, as DNA: TGTGCCAGAAGCCCCCCAGGGGACAGAGATCCAAAAGTGGAAGAGCCCCACGAGCAGTACTTC.

This clone was seen more than once but under ten times. The gene calls are TRBV9 and TRBJ1-5, with a tentative D call TRBD1 (6 bases). The CDR3 length is 14 residues. The V gene lost 0 bases and the J gene lost 6 bases, with 10 bases spanning the gap. Germline loops: CDR1 SGDLS, CDR2 YYNGEE. The CDR3 DNA is TGTGCCAGCAGCGTAGATCCAGGGGCTCAGCCCCAGCATTTT. It specifies CASSVDPGAQPQHF.

V and J are TRBV11-2 and TRBJ2-3, with D unclear. CDR3 length: 12 amino acids. V lost 6 bases, J lost 3 bases, and 7 bases lay in between. Per the germline V gene, CDR1 is SGHAT and CDR2 is FQNNGV. The CDR3 DNA sequence: TGTGCCAGCAGGTTACTAACAGATACGCAGTATTTT. Its protein is CASRLLTDTQYF.

The V gene is TRBV28, the J gene TRBJ2-5, with D perhaps TRBD1 (6 bases). The CDR3 contains 13 residues. Germline values: CDR1 MDHEN, CDR2 SYDVKM. The V and J ends lost 4 bases and 7 bases respectively, with 13 bases between them. In nucleotides, the CDR3 is TGTGCCAGCAGTTCACAGGGATCGGGGACCCAGTACTTC. Amino acids: CASSSQGSGTQYF. Full variable domain (missing parts from reference TRBV28 and TRBJ2-5): DVKVTQSSRYLVKRTGEKVFLECVQDMDHENMFWYRQDPGLGLRLIYFSYDVKMKEKGDIPEGYSVSREKKERFSLILESASTNQTSMYLCASSSQGSGTQYFGPGTRLLVL.

The V gene is TRBV6-4, the J gene TRBJ2-3; 8 positions agree with TRBD1. Germline V gene sequence: CDR1 MRHNA, CDR2 SNTAGT. The ends lost 4 bases at V and 6 bases at J; junction bases unmatched: 6. The CDR3 has 14 amino acids. The CDR3 spells CASSGAGGRDTQYF. DNA for the CDR3: TGTGCCAGCAGTGGAGCAGGGGGCAGGGATACGCAGTATTTT.

V gene TRBV19 combines with J gene TRBJ1-4; D uncertain. There are 14 residues in the CDR3. V was clipped by 5 bases and J by 2 bases, with 9 bases between them. CDR1 and CDR2 from the germline V gene are LNHDA and SQIVND (reference sequence). Here the CDR3 DNA reads TGTGCCAGTAGTGACGGAGGGACTAATGAAAAACTGTTTTTT. It yields the protein CASSDGGTNEKLFF.

Of note for this clone: Other nucleotide sequences from this sample produce the same CDR3. The chain combines TRBV9 with TRBJ2-5; D unresolved. The length of the CDR3 is 14 residues. CDR1 is SGDLS, CDR2 YYNGEE, per germline. The V and J ends lost 0 bases and 1 base respectively, with 7 bases between them. CDR3 residues: CASSVGSVQETQYF. CDR3 in DNA: TGTGCCAGCAGCGTAGGCAGCGTCCAAGAGACCCAGTACTTC.

This clone was observed a handful of times. The DNA of the CDR3 is TGTGCCAGCAGCTCGGACAGGGCGGATGAGCAGTTCTTC. Its translation is CASSSDRADEQFF. J is TRBJ2-1 and V is TRBV5-6; 8 bases match TRBD1. Germline values: CDR1 SGHDT, CDR2 YYEEEE. With 3 bases clipped from V and 8 bases from J, the junction kept 4 bases outside the gene matches. The CDR3 extends over 13 amino acids.

The rearrangement uses TRBV29-1 and TRBJ2-2; D might be TRBD1 (6 bases). The CDR3 consists of 15 residues. Germline V lookup: CDR1 SQVTM, CDR2 ANQGSEA. Between the trimmed V and J ends, which lost 0 bases and 1 base, there was a span of 9 bases. DNA for the CDR3: TGCAGCGTTGAAGATCGGACAGAGAACACCGGGGAGCTGTTTTTT. This sequence encodes CSVEDRTENTGELFF.

This clone was observed a handful of times. The J gene is TRBJ1-2, the V gene TRBV5-1, with a weak D call TRBD1 (6 bases). The ends were cut back, 5 bases at V and 0 bases at J, with 14 bases in the middle. CDR1 and CDR2 (germline): SGHRS, YFSETQ. The CDR3 covers 15 residues. For the CDR3, the DNA is TGCGCCAGCAGGTCCGGGCCAGGGGCTAACTATGGCTACACCTTC. As protein: CASRSGPGANYGYTF.

V and J are TRBV28 and TRBJ2-7; TRBD1 is a possible D gene (5 bases). CDR1 is MDHEN and CDR2 is SYDVKM in the germline V gene. The CDR3 runs to 15 residues. The V end lost 10 bases, the J end lost 6 bases, and 25 bases lay between the germline ends. The CDR3 protein is CATVHSRRGELEQYF. In nucleotides, the CDR3 is TGTGCCACCGTCCACTCCCGAAGGGGCGAGCTCGAGCAGTACTTC.

The chain couples TRBV4-1 to TRBJ1-4, with 8 bases matching TRBD1. The length of the CDR3 is 17 residues. Trimming removed 0 bases from V and 2 bases from J; junction bases left unmatched: 5. Germline CDR1 is MGHRA and CDR2 is YSYEKL. CDR3 protein: CASSQDDRGATNEKLFF. The CDR3 coding sequence is TGCGCCAGCAGCCAAGATGACAGGGGTGCGACTAATGAAAAACTGTTTTTT.

This clone showed up just a few times. This chain joins TRBV7-2 and TRBJ2-3, with D unclear. The germline V gene encodes CDR1 SGHTA and CDR2 FQGNSA. V was clipped by 5 bases and J by 6 bases, with 9 bases between them. The CDR3 spans 12 residues. For the CDR3, the DNA is TGTGCCAGCAGCCACTACACGGATACGCAGTATTTT. As protein: CASSHYTDTQYF.

This clone showed up just once. The chain joins TRBV19 to TRBJ1-5, with D possibly being TRBD1 (5 bases). V lost 3 bases and J lost 3, with 12 bases in between. Looked up from germline, CDR1 is LNHDA and CDR2 is SQIVND (reference sequence). The CDR3 sequence is 15 residues long. The CDR3 is CASSIAGNTNQPQHF. The DNA for the CDR3 is TGTGCCAGTAGTATCGCAGGGAATACCAATCAGCCCCAGCATTTT.